The clone carrying this TCR beta chain was counted many times. Its antigen is unidentified. Quantitative 5'-RACE with molecular barcodes generated TCR beta libraries. Using its own MiXCR run on the 5' RACE reads, TCRdb lists one record per CDR3 protein. The data hold over 130,000 distinct CDR3 sequences, with 40% to 50% observed a single time. This sample was included in a study of CD8 T cells in ankylosing spondylitis. Study-wide results and caveats: Matched ankylosing spondylitis synovial fluid reportedly showed significant enrichment of disease-linked clones. Ankylosing spondylitis blood seemed to carry a telltale TCR beta motif made of about 8 highly homologous variants.

Germline V gives CDR1 SQVTM, CDR2 ANQGSEA. The V and J ends lost 3 bases and 6 bases respectively, with 20 bases between them. The CDR3 totals 15 residues. This receptor was identified in a male donor with ankylosing spondylitis. Specimen: synovial fluid, either unsorted or a sorted T cell fraction (not recorded which). The chain links TRBV29-1 to TRBJ1-1; D perhaps matches TRBD1 (5 bases). CDR3 in DNA: TGCAGCGTTGAGTTAGTTTGGCAGGGTGGCCCTGAAGCTTTCTTT. As protein: CSVELVWQGGPEAFF.